A single sample gave rise to the 7 T cell receptor beta chains below, sequenced in a study of T cell responses to AZD1222 COVID-19 vaccine. TCRdb's table, derived via immunoSEQ multiplex PCR, lists solely in-frame clones and lacks some. The sample lists about 140,000 clones, 89% occurring once. Sequenced material: peripheral blood, taken on day 0 of AZD1222 vaccination. The receptors come from an adult in good health.

V is TRBV20-1 and J is TRBJ1-1; D uncertain. Germline V CDR1 and CDR2: DFQATT, SNEGSKA (reference sequence). V lost 3 bases, J lost 1 base, and 12 bases lay in between. This CDR3 is built from 14 residues. This chain's CDR3 is CSASPGPQNTEAFF. The DNA of the CDR3 is TGCAGTGCTAGTCCCGGACCCCAGAACACTGAAGCTTTCTTT.

The rearrangement uses TRBV27 and TRBJ2-5; 8 bases map to TRBD1. CDR3 length: 16 amino acids. Losses at the gene ends were 6 bases for V and 4 bases for J; bases not matched to a gene: 13. Germline V gene lookup returns CDR1 MNHEY and CDR2 SMNVEV (reference sequence). CDR3 nucleotide sequence: TGTGCCAGCAGCCGGGCCCCAGGGGGCTTGGGAGAGACCCAGTACTTC. It translates to CASSRAPGGLGETQYF.

J is TRBJ2-7 and V is TRBV6-5; 7 bases map to TRBD1. CDR1 and CDR2 (germline): MNHEY, SVGAGI. The CDR3 is 15 amino acids. With 0 bases clipped from V and 2 bases from J, the junction kept 4 bases outside the gene matches. CDR3 region: CASSYSQGETYEQYF. The CDR3 region has the DNA TGTGCCAGCAGTTACTCTCAGGGGGAGACCTACGAGCAGTACTTC.

The chain uses TRBV11-2 and TRBJ1-1, with a tentative D call TRBD1 (5 bases). The length of the CDR3 is 18 residues. Germline lookup yields CDR1 SGHAT and CDR2 FQNNGV. Deletions cut 3 bases from V and 1 base from J, with 21 bases between. The CDR3 loop is CASSLMGLRRGRNTEAFF. The CDR3, as DNA: TGTGCCAGCAGCTTGATGGGACTCCGACGGGGACGGAACACTGAAGCTTTCTTT.

This chain connects TRBV11-3 to TRBJ2-3, with 12 bases aligning to TRBD2. Germline lookup yields CDR1 SGHNT and CDR2 YENEEA. The CDR3 covers 16 residues. Germline trimming cut 6 bases from V and 0 bases from J; bases unmatched to any gene: 4. The CDR3 DNA reads as TGTGCCAGCAGTTTACTAGCGGGAGGTAGCACAGATACGCAGTATTTT. Translated, it gives CASSLLAGGSTDTQYF.

CDR3 bases: TGTGCCAGCAGCTGGGAAGGGGTCGGACAGCCCCAGCATTTT. Protein product: CASSWEGVGQPQHF. The chain recombines TRBV7-9 with TRBJ1-5; TRBD1 might be the D (5 bases). There are 14 residues in the CDR3. Trimming took off 4 bases at V and 7 bases at J, with 14 bases between the two ends. Per germline, CDR1 SEHNR and CDR2 FQNEAQ (reference sequence).

The chain is built from TRBV12-3 or TRBV12-4 and TRBJ2-3, with a possible D match to TRBD1 (5 bases). The CDR3 contains 13 residues. Trimming removed 8 bases at V and 0 bases at J, with 9 bases between. Here the CDR3 DNA reads TGTGCCAGCCTTGGGGCTAGCACAGATACGCAGTATTTT. Translated, it gives CASLGASTDTQYF.